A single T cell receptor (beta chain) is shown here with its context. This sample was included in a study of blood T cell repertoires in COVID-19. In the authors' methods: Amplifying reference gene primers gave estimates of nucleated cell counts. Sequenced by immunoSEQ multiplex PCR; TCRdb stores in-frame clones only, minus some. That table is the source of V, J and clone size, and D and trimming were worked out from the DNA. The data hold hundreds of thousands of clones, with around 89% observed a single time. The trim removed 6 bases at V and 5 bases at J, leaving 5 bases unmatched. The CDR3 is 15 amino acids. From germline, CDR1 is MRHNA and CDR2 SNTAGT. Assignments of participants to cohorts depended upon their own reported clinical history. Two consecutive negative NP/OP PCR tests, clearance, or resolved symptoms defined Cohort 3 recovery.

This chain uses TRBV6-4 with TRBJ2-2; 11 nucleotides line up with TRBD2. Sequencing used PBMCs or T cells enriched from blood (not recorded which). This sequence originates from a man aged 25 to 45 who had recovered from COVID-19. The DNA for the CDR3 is TGTGCCAGCAGCCCGGGACTAGCGGAAACCGGGGAGCTGTTTTTT. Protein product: CASSPGLAETGELFF.